What follows are 18 T cell receptor beta chains derived from one specimen sequenced in a study of control samples from healthy donors and cancer patients (dated by TCRdb to the early 2020s). Library preparation used the immunoSEQ multiplex PCR assay. Entries here come from immuneACCESS through TCRdb and include only in-frame sequences with V and J called. Some clones fail to appear in such tables; in the studies checked, an unresolved V gene covers under half of the shortfall, and the cause of the remainder is unknown. The sample table shows tens of thousands of clones, and less than 85% are seen once. The leading ten clones occupy over 45% of the sample. The specimen sequenced was blood. These receptors were taken from a man between 60 and 75 years old in good health.

V usage is TRBV5-6 and J usage is TRBJ2-6; TRBD1 might be the D (6 bases). Trimming pared 3 bases from V and 0 bases from J, leaving 13 bases between. CDR1 and CDR2 from the germline V gene are SGHDT and YYEEEE. This CDR3 contains 17 residues. CDR3 sequence: CASSSTTGNSGANVLTF. CDR3 bases: TGTGCCAGCAGCTCGACTACAGGGAACTCTGGGGCCAACGTCCTGACTTTC.

The chain recombines TRBV19 with TRBJ1-6; D is ambiguous. Looked up from germline, CDR1 is LNHDA and CDR2 is SQIVND (reference sequence). Trimming left V 1 base short and J 10 bases short, with 14 bases between. The CDR3 length is 15 residues. The CDR3 protein is CASSIGRARGSPLHF. In DNA form, the CDR3 reads TGTGCCAGTAGTATAGGGCGGGCTCGTGGATCACCCCTCCACTTT.

This sequence joins TRBV30 and TRBJ2-3, with D tentatively TRBD1 (6 bases). The length of the CDR3 is 14 residues. V was cut by 2 bases and J by 4 bases, with 13 bases left in between. The germline CDR1 and CDR2 sequences are GTSNPN and SVGIG (reference sequence). DNA of the CDR3: TGTGCCTGGAGTACAGGGCTGATTGCAGATACGCAGTATTTT. Translated: CAWSTGLIADTQYF. The full variable domain, its missing parts supplied by reference TRBV30 and TRBJ2-3, is SQTIHQWPATLVQPVGSPLSLECTVEGTSNPNLYWYRQAAGRGLQLLFYSVGIGQISSEVPQNLSASRPQDRQFILSSKKLLLSDSGFYLCAWSTGLIADTQYFGPGTRLTVL.

CDR3: CASRPPQGGANVLTF. CDR3 in DNA: TGTGCCAGCAGACCCCCCCAGGGGGGGGCCAACGTCCTGACTTTC. The V gene is TRBV6-5, the J gene TRBJ2-6, with a possible D match to TRBD1 (6 bases). The germline V gene has CDR1 MNHEY and CDR2 SVGAGI. The CDR3 runs 15 residues. V lost 6 bases and J lost 4, with 13 bases in between.

This clone has a handful of counts. The chain recombines TRBV3-1 (or the pseudogene TRBV3-2) with TRBJ1-6; D gene uncertain. Trimming left V 2 bases short and J 9 bases short, with 17 bases between. Germline V gene lookup returns CDR1 LGHDT and CDR2 YNNKEL (reference sequence). CDR3 length: 16 residues. The CDR3 spells CASSQYRASRGSPLHF. The CDR3 DNA follows: TGTGCCAGCAGCCAATATCGTGCAAGTCGGGGTTCACCCCTCCACTTT.

The sample holds a few counts of this clone. The chain is built from TRBV30 and TRBJ2-1; 10 positions match TRBD2. From germline, CDR1 is GTSNPN and CDR2 SVGIG (reference sequence). The CDR3 covers 14 residues. Trimming at V came to 0 bases and at J to 6 bases, leaving 2 bases not matched to a gene. CDR3 sequence: CAWSVASGSNEQFF. The CDR3 nucleotides are TGTGCCTGGAGTGTTGCTAGCGGGAGCAATGAGCAGTTCTTC.

The rearrangement links TRBV6-5 to TRBJ1-1; unclear D gene. Germline V lookup: CDR1 MNHEY, CDR2 SVGAGI. Trimming took 0 bases from V and 5 from J, leaving 13 bases between them. The CDR3 contains 15 residues. The CDR3: CASSYSGGGGTEAFF. The CDR3 DNA is TGTGCCAGCAGTTACTCGGGTGGTGGCGGGACTGAAGCTTTCTTT.

This chain uses TRBV15 with TRBJ2-1, with 11 bases fitting TRBD2. Germline loops: CDR1 LNHNV, CDR2 YYDKDF (reference sequence). The CDR3 is 19 residues long. The J segment lost 10 bases and the V segment lost 0 bases, leaving 17 bases of the junction unmatched. The CDR3 DNA is TGTGCCACCAGCAGAGATGACGCTAGCGGGGGGTCCCCTTTAGGCGAGCAGTTCTTC. As protein: CATSRDDASGGSPLGEQFF.

The V call is TRBV2, the J call TRBJ1-2; D not resolved. Germline V lookup: CDR1 SNHLY, CDR2 FYNNEI. The CDR3 length is 13 residues. Trimming took 5 bases from V and 1 from J, leaving 8 bases between them. For the CDR3, the DNA is TGTGCCAGCAGTAACGACGGTAACTATGGCTACACCTTC. This codes for CASSNDGNYGYTF.

The rearrangement joins TRBV18 to TRBJ2-7, with D hard to call. CDR1 and CDR2 from the germline V gene are KGHSH and LQKENI. Deletions cut 0 bases from V and 3 bases from J, with 18 bases between. This CDR3 contains 17 residues. This chain's CDR3 is CASSPPPRRSIIYEQYF. CDR3 DNA: TGTGCCAGCTCACCACCACCACGCCGATCTATCATCTACGAGCAGTACTTC.

The V gene is TRBV9, the J gene TRBJ2-5; 9 bases align to TRBD1. V was pared by 3 bases and J by 5 bases, with 14 bases of the junction left unmatched. This CDR3 comprises 17 residues. Germline V lookup: CDR1 SGDLS, CDR2 YYNGEE. The CDR3 DNA sequence: TGTGCCAGCAGCGGGATGCCGGGACAGGGACGTCGGGAGACCCAGTACTTC. Protein sequence: CASSGMPGQGRRETQYF.

This clone has more than one count but fewer than ten. The chain carries TRBV18 and TRBJ1-1, with TRBD1 matching over 9 bases. Trimming at V came to 2 bases and at J to 8 bases, leaving 6 bases not matched to a gene. The CDR3 has 14 amino acids. The germline V gene has CDR1 KGHSH and CDR2 LQKENI. The CDR3 region is CASSPLDRGREAFF. CDR3 nucleotide sequence: TGTGCCAGCTCACCATTGGACAGGGGTCGGGAAGCTTTCTTT. Filled out from reference TRBV18 and TRBJ1-1, the complete variable domain reads NAGVMQNPRHLVRRRGQEARLRCSPMKGHSHVYWYRQLPEEGLKFMVYLQKENIIDESGMPKERFSAEFPKEGPSILRIQQVVRGDSAAYFCASSPLDRGREAFFGQGTRLTVV.

The chain has TRBV6-2 or TRBV6-3 and TRBJ1-5; TRBD1 is a possible D gene (6 bases). V was shortened by 2 bases and J by 3 bases, with 11 bases between the two germline ends. CDR1 is MNHEY and CDR2 is SVGEGT in the germline V gene. The CDR3 sequence is 15 residues long. CDR3 in DNA: TGTGCCAGCAGTTACCCAGGGGCCTTCAATCAGCCCCAGCATTTT. Translated: CASSYPGAFNQPQHF.

The chain employs TRBV12-3 or TRBV12-4 and TRBJ1-2; a possible D gene is TRBD1 (6 bases). This CDR3 is 13 amino acids long. Trimming cost V 3 bases and J 6 bases, with 11 bases left between them. The DNA for the CDR3 is TGTGCCAGCAGTTTTTCTCAGGGGCATGGCTACACCTTC. Its translation: CASSFSQGHGYTF.

The genes are TRBV27 and TRBJ2-7; tentatively, D is TRBD2 (6 bases). The CDR3 is made up of 14 amino acids. The germline V and J ends were trimmed by 6 bases and 6 bases, with 18 bases remaining between them. Germline V gene sequence: CDR1 MNHEY, CDR2 SMNVEV (reference sequence). For the CDR3, the DNA is TGTGCCAGCAGCCGTGGGACTGCCTCGTTCGAGCAGTACTTC. It yields the protein CASSRGTASFEQYF.

This sequence joins TRBV5-4 and TRBJ1-2; 10 bases align to TRBD1. Germline-derived CDR1 and CDR2 are SGHNT and YYREEE (reference sequence). This CDR3 region has 13 residues. With V trimmed by 4 bases and J by 8 bases, 5 bases remained unmatched. CDR3 in amino acids: CASSVDRGSGYTF. DNA of the CDR3: TGTGCCAGCAGCGTGGACAGGGGGTCGGGCTACACCTTC.

CDR3 sequence: CASSYGDAFLNSPLHF. DNA for the CDR3: TGTGCCAGCAGTTACGGCGACGCGTTTTTAAATTCACCCCTCCACTTT. The chain has TRBV6-5 and TRBJ1-6; no firm D call. Between the trimmed V and J ends, which lost 2 bases and 7 bases, there was a span of 15 bases. CDR3 size: 16 residues. Germline CDR1 reads MNHEY; CDR2 reads SVGAGI.

This rearrangement joins TRBV9 to TRBJ2-1, with TRBD1 identical over 7 bases. V lost 4 bases and J lost 4; bases outside the gene matches: 8. CDR1 is SGDLS, CDR2 YYNGEE, per germline. This CDR3 is 15 amino acids long. The CDR3 nucleotides are TGTGCCAGCAGCACTGGGGACAGCGTTTACAATGAGCAGTTCTTC. Translation: CASSTGDSVYNEQFF.